A single sample is the source of the 32 T cell receptor beta chains below, sequenced in a study of T-cell reconstitution after alpha-beta-depleted transplantation in children (dated by TCRdb to about 2016). Library generation was performed with PCR. Sequencing was carried out with an Illumina HiSeq 2500. TCR libraries were prepared with molecular barcoding, using unique molecular identifiers to normalize TCRbeta repertoire quantification. In-frame beta chains were kept once TCRdb had trimmed the public reads at Q25 with fastp and called clones with MiXCR. Rows are unified per CDR3 protein, each entry keeping the most common DNA and genes. The table for this sample lists 450,000 to 550,000 distinct CDR3 sequences; about an eighth of them were counted only once. 12% to 15% of the sample rests with the top ten. Per the publication, the treatment or condition label means: allogeneic hematopoietic cell transplantation with graft depleted of TCRalphabeta T cells and CD19 B cells.

This specimen was PBMCs, mostly from graft donor cells, taken 180 days after TCRalphabeta/CD19-depleted stem cell transplant. Receptors originate from a female patient aged 2-9 years who had a stem cell transplant for aplastic anemia, so the T cells may come from the graft donor.

This clonotype was counted many times. The chain joins TRBV5-1 to TRBJ1-2; D gene unclear. The CDR3 loop spans 15 amino acids. Germline V gives CDR1 SGHRS, CDR2 YFSETQ. Trimming took off 3 bases at V and 8 bases at J, with 20 bases between the two ends. CDR3 DNA sequence: TGCGCCAGCAGCTACCTAGGACCCGCGTCGCGAGGCTACACCTTC. As protein: CASSYLGPASRGYTF. The entire variable domain, with the rest obtained from reference TRBV5-1 and TRBJ1-2, is as follows: KAGVTQTPRYLIKTRGQQVTLSCSPISGHRSVSWYQQTPGQGLQFLFEYFSETQRNKGNFPGRFSGRQFSNSRSEMNVSTLELGDSALYLCASSYLGPASRGYTFGSGTRLTVV.

This clonotype has a handful of counts. CDR3 in DNA: TGTGCCAGCAGCCCGCCCAGACCTAGCGTCATCGGGGAGCTGTTTTTT. Translated: CASSPPRPSVIGELFF. V usage is TRBV7-9 and J usage is TRBJ2-2; a weak D match, TRBD2 (6 bases). This CDR3 has 16 amino acids. Germline assignment: CDR1 SEHNR and CDR2 FQNEAQ (reference sequence). V lost 5 bases, J lost 7 bases, and 20 bases lay in between. The variable domain in full, with the rest retrieved from reference TRBV7-9 and TRBJ2-2, is DTGVSQNPRHKITKRGQNVTFRCDPISEHNRLYWYRQTLGQGPEFLTYFQNEAQLEKSRLLSDRFSAERPKGSFSTLEIQRTEQGDSAMYLCASSPPRPSVIGELFFGEGSRLTVL.

V is TRBV27 and J is TRBJ2-5; 10 nucleotides agree with TRBD2. V lost 5 bases and J lost 1; bases outside the gene matches: 4. The CDR3 is 15 residues long. The germline gives CDR1 MNHEY, CDR2 SMNVEV (reference sequence). CDR3 amino acids: CASSDLAGAQETQYF. DNA for the CDR3: TGTGCCAGCAGTGACCTAGCGGGAGCCCAAGAGACCCAGTACTTC.

V and J are TRBV20-1 and TRBJ2-1; TRBD2 agrees at 8 bases. The CDR3 consists of 15 residues. Germline V lookup: CDR1 DFQATT, CDR2 SNEGSKA (reference sequence). The junction had 6 bases not matched to a gene; V was cut back by 1 base and J by 4 bases. CDR3 residues: CSARGPTSVYNEQFF. The CDR3 nucleotides read TGCAGTGCTAGAGGTCCGACTAGCGTATACAATGAGCAGTTCTTC.

This clonotype was counted ten times or more. The J gene is TRBJ1-3, the V gene TRBV7-6, with D uncertain. Trimming shortened V by 0 bases and J by 4 bases, and 1 base separated the two germline ends. Germline CDR1 reads SGHVS; CDR2 reads FNYEAQ. This CDR3 is built from 12 residues. CDR3 in amino acids: CASSLAGNTIYF. In DNA form, the CDR3 reads TGTGCCAGCAGCTTAGCAGGAAACACCATATATTTT.

This clonotype was seen a few times. The chain joins TRBV6-5 to TRBJ1-1; D unresolved. Germline V lookup: CDR1 MNHEY, CDR2 SVGAGI. CDR3 length: 15 amino acids. The ends were cut back, 0 bases at V and 1 base at J, with 9 bases in the middle. In DNA, the CDR3 is TGTGCCAGCAGTTACTCTTTTTCGGGGAACACTGAAGCTTTCTTT. This gives the protein CASSYSFSGNTEAFF.

This clonotype was counted only a few times. V gene TRBV4-2 combines with J gene TRBJ2-1, with 7 nucleotides matching TRBD2. The CDR3 has 15 residues. CDR1 is LGHNA and CDR2 is YNFKEQ in the germline V gene. V shed 3 bases and J 3 bases; nucleotides not matched to a gene: 5. The CDR3 spells CASSHSGLFYNEQFF. The CDR3 nucleotides read TGTGCCAGCAGCCACTCGGGACTATTCTACAATGAGCAGTTCTTC.

The J gene is TRBJ1-4, the V gene TRBV20-1, with D possibly TRBD1 on 5 matching bases. The CDR3 sequence is 16 residues long. Trimming stripped 0 bases from V and 0 bases from J, with 11 bases between. The germline gives CDR1 DFQATT, CDR2 SNEGSKA (reference sequence). DNA for the CDR3: TGCAGTGCTAGAGATAGCAGGGCCCCAACTAATGAAAAACTGTTTTTT. This codes for CSARDSRAPTNEKLFF.

The V and J genes are TRBV12-3 or TRBV12-4 and TRBJ2-5, with 10 bases lining up with TRBD1. This CDR3 has 14 amino acids. J gave up 5 bases and V 5 bases, and 5 bases lay outside the gene matches. The CDR3 DNA reads TGTGCCAGCAGTATGACAGGGGGCTTGGAGACCCAGTACTTC. Its protein is CASSMTGGLETQYF.

This clonotype has more than one count but fewer than ten. The CDR3 loop is CASSRDVNRQETQYF. For the CDR3, the DNA is TGTGCCAGCAGCCGGGACGTAAACCGCCAAGAGACCCAGTACTTC. The gene calls are TRBV7-9 and TRBJ2-5, with D perhaps TRBD1 or TRBD2 (5 bases each). The V gene's germline CDR1 is SEHNR and CDR2 FQNEAQ (reference sequence). This CDR3 spans 15 amino acids. Trimming shortened V by 5 bases and J by 1 base, and 14 bases separated the two germline ends. Using reference TRBV7-9 and TRBJ2-5 for the parts outside the CDR3, the full variable domain is DTGVSQNPRHKITKRGQNVTFRCDPISEHNRLYWYRQTLGQGPEFLTYFQNEAQLEKSRLLSDRFSAERPKGSFSTLEIQRTEQGDSAMYLCASSRDVNRQETQYFGPGTRLLVL.

This clonotype showed up just a few times. V and J are TRBV18 and TRBJ2-4, with unresolved D. Germline lookup yields CDR1 KGHSH and CDR2 LQKENI. CDR3 length: 18 amino acids. Trimming stripped 3 bases from V and 1 base from J, with 19 bases between. CDR3 DNA: TGTGCCAGCTCACCCCAATCCCTTACAGCCCGGGCCAAAAACATTCAGTACTTC. Translated: CASSPQSLTARAKNIQYF.

The genes are TRBV7-9 and TRBJ1-4; D possibly corresponds to TRBD1 (5 bases). V was clipped by 4 bases and J by 4 bases, with 10 bases between them. The CDR3 sequence is 14 residues long. Looked up from germline, CDR1 is SEHNR and CDR2 is FQNEAQ (reference sequence). CDR3 nucleotides: TGTGCCAGCAGCTACGGACACCGTAATGAAAAACTGTTTTTT. Protein product: CASSYGHRNEKLFF.

This clonotype occurred many times. This chain links TRBV7-2 with TRBJ2-3; maybe TRBD2 (6 bases). Germline V gene lookup returns CDR1 SGHTA and CDR2 FQGNSA. The V end was cut by 5 bases, the J end by 0 bases, with 15 bases between. The CDR3 contains 16 residues. This CDR3 reads CASSLIAAGSTDTQYF. The CDR3, as DNA: TGTGCCAGCAGCCTTATAGCGGCAGGAAGCACAGATACGCAGTATTTT.

The gene calls are TRBV28 and TRBJ2-1; TRBD2 agrees at 12 bases. CDR1 is MDHEN and CDR2 is SYDVKM in the germline V gene. This CDR3 has 15 residues. Unmatched junction bases numbered 10, after V lost 7 bases and J lost 9 bases. CDR3 protein: CASTLRLAGVVEQFF. The CDR3, as DNA: TGTGCCAGCACACTTCGACTAGCGGGAGTGGTTGAGCAGTTCTTC.

Only a few counts were recorded for this clonotype. The chain has TRBV10-3 and TRBJ2-5; 8 positions match TRBD1. J lost 1 base, V lost 11 bases, and 12 bases had no gene match. The CDR3 is 15 amino acids. Germline CDR1 and CDR2: ENHRY and SYGVKD. This CDR3 is CAAQDRGRGQETQYF. The DNA for the CDR3 is TGTGCCGCCCAAGACAGGGGTAGAGGCCAAGAGACCCAGTACTTC.

This chain connects TRBV12-3 or TRBV12-4 to TRBJ2-4; TRBD2 matches at 9 bases. The CDR3 loop spans 14 amino acids. V lost 4 bases, J lost 10 bases, and 8 bases stayed unmatched. The CDR3 here is CASSSPGLAIIQYF. The CDR3 region has the DNA TGTGCCAGCAGTTCCCCGGGACTAGCTATTATTCAGTACTTC.

The rearrangement uses TRBV12-3 or TRBV12-4 and TRBJ2-7; 11 bases agree with TRBD2. The CDR3 has 14 residues. The V segment lost 6 bases and the J segment 6 bases; nucleotides outside the gene matches: 7. CDR3 sequence: CASSRTSGQREQYF. CDR3 nucleotide sequence: TGTGCCAGCAGCCGGACTAGCGGGCAGCGCGAGCAGTACTTC.

V gene TRBV20-1 combines with J gene TRBJ2-1; 7 bases map to TRBD2. From germline, CDR1 is DFQATT and CDR2 SNEGSKA (reference sequence). V dropped 5 bases and J dropped 0; count of bases not matched to a gene: 7. The CDR3 length is 15 residues. The CDR3 coding sequence is TGCAGTGCTGGGGAAGCGGGGCCCTCCTACAATGAGCAGTTCTTC. It translates to CSAGEAGPSYNEQFF.

This clonotype was observed a few times. This rearrangement joins TRBV6-5 to TRBJ2-1; 8 bases map to TRBD2. CDR3 length equals 16 residues. From germline, CDR1 is MNHEY and CDR2 SVGAGI. V dropped 2 bases and J dropped 7; count of bases not matched to a gene: 10. This CDR3 reads CASSYEGGRSINEQFF. The CDR3 coding sequence is TGTGCCAGCAGTTACGAAGGCGGGAGGTCGATTAATGAGCAGTTCTTC.

This clonotype was seen a few times. The chain combines TRBV7-2 with TRBJ2-7; a weak D match, TRBD2 (6 bases). V was pared by 5 bases and J by 3 bases, with 17 bases between. Germline lookup yields CDR1 SGHTA and CDR2 FQGNSA. The CDR3 is 15 residues long. Here the CDR3 DNA reads TGTGCCAGCAGCCCTCGGGACTCTATGTTCTACGAGCAGTACTTC. It is translated as CASSPRDSMFYEQYF.

This clonotype has a count of ten or more. This chain uses TRBV6-2 or TRBV6-3 with TRBJ1-3; 8 nucleotides agree with TRBD1. V shed 7 bases, J shed 6 bases, and the junction held 5 bases outside the gene matches. The germline gives CDR1 MNHEY, CDR2 SVGEGT. The CDR3 sequence is 13 residues long. In nucleotides, the CDR3 is TGTGCCAGCACCCGGACAGGGAAAAACACCATATATTTT. Encoded protein: CASTRTGKNTIYF.

This clonotype was picked up a small number of times. The V call is TRBV7-2, the J call TRBJ1-2, with D possibly matching TRBD1 (5 bases). Germline V CDR1 and CDR2: SGHTA, FQGNSA. V was cut by 5 bases and J by 2 bases, with 18 bases left in between. The CDR3 is 16 amino acids. CDR3 sequence: CASSPPGQGPNYGYTF. The CDR3 DNA is TGTGCCAGCAGCCCACCCGGTCAGGGACCAAACTATGGCTACACCTTC.

This chain connects TRBV20-1 to TRBJ1-1, with 7 positions matching TRBD1. CDR1 is DFQATT and CDR2 is SNEGSKA in the germline V gene (reference sequence). The V segment lost 0 bases and the J segment 6 bases; nucleotides outside the gene matches: 1. This CDR3 region has 12 residues. CDR3 sequence (DNA): TGCAGTGCTAGAGATGGACAGGCTGAAGCTTTCTTT. Its translation: CSARDGQAEAFF.

The J gene is TRBJ1-2, the V gene TRBV6-5; 9 bases are a match to TRBD1. Losses at the gene ends were 4 bases for V and 3 bases for J; bases not matched to a gene: 6. CDR3 length equals 15 residues. Germline V lookup: CDR1 MNHEY, CDR2 SVGAGI. This CDR3 reads CASSSGQGDYYGYTF. CDR3 sequence (DNA): TGTGCCAGCAGTTCGGGACAGGGTGATTACTATGGCTACACCTTC.

This clonotype was seen more than once but under ten times. J is TRBJ2-2 and V is TRBV7-3, with D tentatively TRBD2 (6 bases). The ends were cut back, 5 bases at V and 2 bases at J, with 12 bases in the middle. The V gene's germline CDR1 is SGHTA and CDR2 FQGTGA. This CDR3 is built from 15 residues. The CDR3 bases are TGTGCCAGCAGCGCCGGGAGACTCAACACCGGGGAGCTGTTTTTT. Translation gives CASSAGRLNTGELFF.

This sequence joins TRBV28 and TRBJ2-3; 10 nucleotides align to TRBD2. J gave up 3 bases and V 11 bases, and 8 bases lay outside the gene matches. CDR3 length equals 14 residues. The V gene's germline CDR1 is MDHEN and CDR2 SYDVKM. The CDR3 sequence is CASSQREGTDTQYF. In DNA, the CDR3 is TGTGCCTCTTCCCAGCGGGAGGGGACAGATACGCAGTATTTT.

Remarks on this clonotype: A much more abundant neighbour one base away suggests this may be a read error. This rearrangement joins TRBV7-9 to TRBJ2-7; 11 positions match TRBD1. J lost 5 bases, V lost 1 base, and 4 bases had no gene match. Germline CDR1 reads SEHNR; CDR2 reads FQNEAQ (reference sequence). The CDR3 consists of 15 residues. In nucleotides, the CDR3 is TGTGCCAGCAGCTTAGGAGGGACAGGGGGGGACGAGCAGTACTTC. Its protein product is CASSLGGTGGDEQYF.

This clonotype was counted only a few times. The chain is built from TRBV4-3 and TRBJ2-1; D is perhaps TRBD1 (7 bases). The CDR3 has 16 amino acids. The V and J ends lost 0 bases and 4 bases respectively, with 13 bases between them. Germline V gene data show CDR1 as LGHNA and CDR2 as YSLEER. The CDR3 DNA reads TGCGCCAGCAGCCAAGATCAGGGGGGTTGGTACAATGAGCAGTTCTTC. It codes for CASSQDQGGWYNEQFF.

This clonotype was counted many times. The rearrangement joins TRBV29-1 to TRBJ1-5; 8 nucleotides match TRBD1. CDR3 size: 14 residues. CDR1 SQVTM and CDR2 ANQGSEA come from the germline V gene. Trimming cost V 5 bases and J 6 bases; bases outside gene matches: 9. In DNA form, the CDR3 reads TGCAGCGTTTGCGAAGACAGGGGAATTCAGCCCCAGCATTTT. Protein sequence: CSVCEDRGIQPQHF.

This chain joins TRBV12-3 or TRBV12-4 and TRBJ2-7; 7 positions match TRBD1. The CDR3 has 14 amino acids. Losses at the gene ends were 4 bases for V and 4 bases for J; bases not matched to a gene: 7. CDR3: CASSSTGTQYEQYF. The CDR3, as DNA: TGTGCCAGCAGTTCGACAGGGACCCAATACGAGCAGTACTTC.

The chain employs TRBV9 and TRBJ2-1, with 9 positions matching TRBD1. From germline, CDR1 is SGDLS and CDR2 YYNGEE. The CDR3 spans 16 residues. Losses at the gene ends were 3 bases for V and 4 bases for J; bases not matched to a gene: 8. CDR3: CASSGNSDRGYNEQFF. The CDR3 DNA follows: TGTGCCAGCAGCGGGAATTCAGACAGGGGGTACAATGAGCAGTTCTTC.

The chain carries TRBV7-9 and TRBJ1-4; perhaps TRBD1 as D (5 bases). This CDR3 is 14 amino acids long. Between the trimmed V and J ends, which lost 0 bases and 7 bases, there was a span of 9 bases. Germline assignment: CDR1 SEHNR and CDR2 FQNEAQ (reference sequence). The CDR3 here is CASSLAQGSEKLFF. In DNA, the CDR3 is TGTGCCAGCAGCTTAGCGCAGGGCAGTGAAAAACTGTTTTTT.